The following is a T cell receptor beta chain sequence with its context. This clone was picked up one time. This receptor's antigen is unknown. No base qualities exist here, and no much larger clone lies one base off it. This entry is derived from a study of blood T cell repertoires in COVID-19 (dated by TCRdb to between 2020 and 2021). For the study in its entirety: Collaborator samples came from the United States, Italy and Spain and covered acute and convalescent phases of COVID-19. The material from the prospective study consisted of cDNA or gDNA derived from T cells, B-cell-depleted T cells, or PBMCs. Deeply sampled blood TCRbeta repertoires from subjects exposed to, actively infected with, or recovered from COVID-19 were included in the dataset. The repertoires were released in a freely available public database meant as a resource for research on the immune response to SARS-CoV-2. The samples were drawn from two sources: the first 160 participants of the ongoing ImmuneRACE study, and 1,254 subjects contributed by 6 global collaborators. Nearly every sample came with metadata listing a de-identified subject ID, COVID-19 status, age in years and sex. HLA class I and class II types, where available, came from metadata supplied by the sample provider rather than from assay-based typing.

Study-wide conclusions, independent of this receptor: The amount of clinical and demographic metadata varied by source and participant and was provided uncurated.

The CDR3 starts with the cysteine, ends with the phenylalanine, and has 16 residues. This entry keeps only the CDR3 DNA: 48 bases, framed from base 1. Here V drops 7 bases and J drops 0 bases, and the junction holds 10 bases not matched to any gene. CDR1 and CDR2 were assigned from the germline V gene (reference sequence) as SEHNR and FQNEAQ. Enrolling through a virtual design, the prospective study's participants ranged in age from roughly 18 to 89 years and lived across some 22 United States geographic areas. In the prospective study, cohorts were assigned on the basis of participant-reported clinical history obtained from a screening survey and a study questionnaire. Each participant in the prospective study had whole blood, serum and a nasopharyngeal or oropharyngeal swab collected by mobile phlebotomists. Participants in the prospective study had the option to provide additional blood draws and questionnaires over an approximately 2-month period. Blood samples from the prospective study were shipped frozen or at room temperature prior to DNA extraction.

TCRbeta CDR3 regions were amplified from genomic DNA by means of the immunoSEQ Assay, a bias-controlled multiplex PCR. In the source study's methods: The number of nucleated cells in each sample was estimated by amplification of reference gene primers within the assay. To quantify the absolute abundance of each unique TCRbeta CDR3 rearrangement, sequence reads were collapsed and filtered. For each sample, productive Simpson clonality was calculated as the square root of Simpson's diversity index across productive rearrangements. TCRdb re-hosts the immuneACCESS table, in-frame sequences only. Its copies lack some clones; in the studies checked, an unresolved V gene accounts for under half of them, and the cause for the rest is not known. For V, J and clone size, that table is used; D and trimming come from the DNA. The sample has about 220,000 clones on record, 88% of them singletons. Around 2.5% of the sample comes from the top ten.

Input material: PBMCs or T cells enriched from blood (not recorded which). The chain couples TRBV7-9 to TRBJ2-7; 9 junctional bases match TRBD1. The sequence was obtained from a woman between 35 and 50 years old with acute COVID-19. The nucleotides read TGTGCCAGCACCGTTTTCTTGGACAGGGGCTCCTACGAGCAGTACTTC. The encoded protein is CASTVFLDRGSYEQYF. Outside the CDR3, residues come from the reference TRBV7-9 and TRBJ2-7 proteins, so the full variable domain is: DTGVSQNPRHKITKRGQNVTFRCDPISEHNRLYWYRQTLGQGPEFLTYFQNEAQLEKSRLLSDRFSAERPKGSFSTLEIQRTEQGDSAMYLCASTVFLDRGSYEQYFGPGTRLTVT.